This T cell receptor beta chain derives from a study of blood T cells in healthy people across ages. The wider study: The capture of about one barcoded beta molecule per two T cells was achieved by template switching. Whole-study findings and limits: In older individuals, TCR beta diversity per million T cells was lower, falling roughly linearly with age.

With a J-beta primer mix and a sample-barcoded 5' primer, a second PCR ran about 7 to 11 cycles. Each cDNA was tagged by a template-switch adaptor containing 12 random nucleotides. MiXCR was run by TCRdb on the 5' RACE reads, yielding one entry per CDR3 protein. The data hold about 1.7 million distinct CDR3 sequences, with about 30% observed a single time. The table lists this clonotype with a few counts. Its antigen is unknown. Isolation yielded PBMCs, at least 7 million per sample, in every case. The sequencing sample was made of blood. This clonotype was sampled from a woman aged 30 to 39 in good health.

The CDR3 sequence is CSVVGIFNYGYTF. The CDR3 nucleotides are TGCAGCGTTGTAGGGATTTTTAACTATGGCTACACCTTC. J is TRBJ1-2 and V is TRBV29-1, with no clear D. Looked up from germline, CDR1 is SQVTM and CDR2 is ANQGSEA. This CDR3 has 13 residues. The V and J ends lost 4 bases and 1 base respectively, with 10 bases between them.